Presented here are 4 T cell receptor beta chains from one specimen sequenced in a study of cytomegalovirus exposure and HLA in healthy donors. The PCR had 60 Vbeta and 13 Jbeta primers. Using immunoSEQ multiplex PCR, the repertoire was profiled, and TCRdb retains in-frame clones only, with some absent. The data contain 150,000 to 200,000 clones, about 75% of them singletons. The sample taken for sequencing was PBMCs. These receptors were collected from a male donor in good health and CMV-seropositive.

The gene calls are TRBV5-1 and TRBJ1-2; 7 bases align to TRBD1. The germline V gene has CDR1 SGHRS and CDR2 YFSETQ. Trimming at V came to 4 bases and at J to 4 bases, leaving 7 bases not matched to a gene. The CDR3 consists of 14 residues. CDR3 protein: CASSPRGTPYGYTF. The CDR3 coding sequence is TGCGCCAGCAGCCCCAGGGGGACTCCCTATGGCTACACCTTC.

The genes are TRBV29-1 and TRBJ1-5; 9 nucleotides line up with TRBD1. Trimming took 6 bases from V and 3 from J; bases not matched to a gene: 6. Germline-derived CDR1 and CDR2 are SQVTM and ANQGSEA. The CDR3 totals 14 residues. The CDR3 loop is CSVVTGGNNQPQHF. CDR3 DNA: TGCAGCGTAGTTACAGGGGGCAACAATCAGCCCCAGCATTTT.

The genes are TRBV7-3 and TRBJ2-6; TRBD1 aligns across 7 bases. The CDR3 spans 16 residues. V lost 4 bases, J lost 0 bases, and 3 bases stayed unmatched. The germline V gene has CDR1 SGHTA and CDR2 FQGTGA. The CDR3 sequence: CASSSGQPSGANVLTF. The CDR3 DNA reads TGTGCCAGCAGCTCGGGACAGCCCTCTGGGGCCAACGTCCTGACTTTC.

CDR3 region: CASKQFDSPLHF. DNA for the CDR3: TGTGCCAGCAAACAGTTTGATTCACCCCTCCACTTT. The chain links TRBV28 to TRBJ1-6; D not resolved. The CDR3 is made up of 12 amino acids. Trimming removed 7 bases from V and 8 bases from J, with 9 bases in between. The V gene's germline CDR1 is MDHEN and CDR2 SYDVKM.